These T cell receptor beta chains were read from a single sample in a study of blood T cell repertoires in COVID-19. Clones were read by immunoSEQ multiplex PCR, and TCRdb kept only the in-frame ones, dropping some. The sample lists around 290,000 clones, roughly nine tenths occurring once. Specimen: peripheral blood. These TCRs come from a young woman with COVID-19, enrolled during active disease. Both conserved end residues are trimmed from each CDR3. Fields, in order: V gene, J gene, CDR3 protein.

>TRBV10-3|TRBJ2-1
AISDPGLAGVVEQF
>TRBV7-9|TRBJ2-3
ASSLAGLAGLSTDTQY
>TRBV28|TRBJ2-4
ASHSGSGRGGAKNIQY
>TRBV3-1/TRBV3-2|TRBJ1-3
ASSQGRQGSGNTIY
>TRBV7-2|TRBJ1-3
ASSLGTYGNTIY
>TRBV4-2|TRBJ1-2
ASSQGQQGLNYGYT
>TRBV7-2|TRBJ1-1
ASSLAARANTEAF
>TRBV7-9|TRBJ1-1
ASSLVGGLNTEAF
>TRBV5-1|TRBJ2-1
ASSLEDTEVDEQF
>TRBV7-3|TRBJ1-1
ASSLNPGNTEAF
>TRBV5-5|TRBJ1-1
ASSSRGGETLSEAF
>TRBV19|TRBJ1-5
ASSITVNNQPQH
>TRBV6-2/TRBV6-3|TRBJ1-5
ASSSTGDPRPQH
>TRBV11-2|TRBJ1-5
ASSRSSYGDQPQH
>TRBV10-3|TRBJ1-5
AISDRANQPQH
>TRBV7-9|TRBJ1-3
ASSLALGDTAGNTIY
>TRBV30|TRBJ2-1
AWGRGSYNEQF
>TRBV7-2|TRBJ2-7
ASSWDWRGEQY
>TRBV7-2|TRBJ1-1
ASSWDSPTEAF
>TRBV19|TRBJ1-1
ASSIMETGTEAF
>TRBV15|TRBJ2-3
ATSRDLGEGTDTQY
>TRBV27|TRBJ1-4
ASFSRETYEKLF
>TRBV12-3/TRBV12-4|TRBJ1-2
ASSLGAVYGYT
>TRBV9|TRBJ1-1
ASSGPRGRSEAF
>TRBV18|TRBJ2-2
ASSPFTGIGNTGELF
>TRBV28|TRBJ1-2
ASSTSDRGLRSYGYT
>TRBV5-4|TRBJ2-3
ASSPGKTSLTDTQY
>TRBV5-1|TRBJ2-3
ASSLTVNTDTQY